This note documents a single T cell receptor beta chain sequence. This entry belongs to a study of blood T cell repertoires in COVID-19. Study-level background: Sample material is recorded as cDNA or gDNA derived from T cells, B-cell-depleted T cells, or PBMCs.

Using immunoSEQ multiplex PCR, the repertoire was profiled, and TCRdb retains in-frame clones only, with some absent. The table has over 100,000 clones, 80% seen once. This receptor was taken from a man between 60 and 75 years old with active or convalescent COVID-19. Sequencing was performed on peripheral blood.

The CDR3 bases are TGTGCCAGCAGCCCTCGGGGGGCGATATCAAATTCACCCCTCCACTTT. Translating it yields CASSPRGAISNSPLHF. The J gene is TRBJ1-6, the V gene TRBV7-2; D might be TRBD1 (6 bases). Trimming left V 5 bases short and J 7 bases short, with 18 bases between. Germline V gene sequence: CDR1 SGHTA, CDR2 FQGNSA. The CDR3 sequence is 16 residues long.